Presented here are 10 T cell receptor beta chains from one specimen sequenced in a study of shared clonotypes between healthy human individuals. The table came from immunoSEQ multiplex PCR; TCRdb's copy has only in-frame clones and leaves some out. The sample has roughly 640,000 clones, about 97% seen once. The sequencing sample was made of naive CD4+ T cells sorted from blood. The sample's subset: CD45RA+ positively selected. All receptors come from a woman aged 25 to 39 in good health.

The chain combines TRBV6-5 with TRBJ2-2; 10 bases align to TRBD2. There are 16 residues in the CDR3. V was pared by 2 bases and J by 4 bases, with 4 bases of the junction left unmatched. Germline V lookup: CDR1 MNHEY, CDR2 SVGAGI. The CDR3 region is CASSYRASGSTGELFF. The CDR3 bases are TGTGCCAGCAGTTACCGAGCTAGCGGGAGCACCGGGGAGCTGTTTTTT.

The V gene is TRBV9, the J gene TRBJ1-1; 11 positions match TRBD1. The V segment lost 3 bases and the J segment 1 base; nucleotides outside the gene matches: 2. The CDR3 runs to 15 residues. CDR1 SGDLS and CDR2 YYNGEE come from the germline V gene. CDR3 in amino acids: CASSGGQGANTEAFF. CDR3 DNA sequence: TGTGCCAGCAGCGGAGGACAGGGGGCGAACACTGAAGCTTTCTTT.

This chain connects TRBV30 to TRBJ1-2, with 8 bases fitting TRBD1. The CDR3 is made up of 13 amino acids. V dropped 6 bases and J dropped 3; count of bases not matched to a gene: 6. Germline CDR1 is GTSNPN and CDR2 is SVGIG (reference sequence). In DNA, the CDR3 is TGTGCCTGTATCCAGGGGGCTTACTATGGCTACACCTTC. This translates into CACIQGAYYGYTF.

The genes are TRBV29-1 and TRBJ2-1; 11 nucleotides match TRBD2. The germline CDR1 and CDR2 sequences are SQVTM and ANQGSEA. There are 16 residues in the CDR3. V dropped 6 bases and J dropped 7; count of bases not matched to a gene: 14. The CDR3 region is CSVIRIPTSGSNEQFF. The CDR3 DNA reads as TGCAGCGTAATACGAATACCTACTAGCGGGAGTAATGAGCAGTTCTTC.

This sequence joins TRBV7-6 and TRBJ1-1; a possible D gene is TRBD1 (6 bases). Trimming removed 7 bases from V and 3 bases from J, with 12 bases in between. The germline V gene encodes CDR1 SGHVS and CDR2 FNYEAQ. This CDR3 spans 13 amino acids. CDR3 DNA: TGTGCCAGCAAACAGGGTTTGGACACTGAAGCTTTCTTT. Translating it yields CASKQGLDTEAFF.

This chain joins TRBV4-1 and TRBJ2-3; D not resolved. Germline V gene data show CDR1 as MGHRA and CDR2 as YSYEKL. CDR3 length equals 14 residues. Trimming pared 1 base from V and 5 bases from J, leaving 10 bases between. The CDR3 DNA reads TGCGCCAGCAGCCAAGTCCGGAATCTAGATACGCAGTATTTT. Its protein product is CASSQVRNLDTQYF.

This chain connects TRBV28 to TRBJ2-1; D is ambiguous. V gave up 5 bases and J gave up 5 bases, with 13 bases separating them. Germline V gene data show CDR1 as MDHEN and CDR2 as SYDVKM. This CDR3 spans 14 amino acids. CDR3 nucleotides: TGTGCCAGCAGTCACCCTGGGCGGAACAATGAGCAGTTCTTC. It specifies CASSHPGRNNEQFF.

This chain uses TRBV27 with TRBJ1-1; D remains unclear. This CDR3 region has 14 residues. CDR1 and CDR2 (germline): MNHEY, SMNVEV (reference sequence). The V and J ends lost 3 bases and 1 base respectively, with 9 bases between them. This CDR3 reads CASSFLTGNTEAFF. The CDR3 coding sequence is TGTGCCAGCAGTTTCCTTACGGGGAACACTGAAGCTTTCTTT.

The sample holds one count of this clone. The same CDR3 arises from other DNA sequences in this sample as well. The genes are TRBV6-5 and TRBJ2-7; D remains unclear. The CDR3 totals 12 residues. Germline V gene data show CDR1 as MNHEY and CDR2 as SVGAGI. Trimming stripped 6 bases from V and 3 bases from J, with 9 bases between. CDR3 DNA sequence: TGTGCCAGCAGCCTGGACCGCTACGAGCAGTACTTC. Its translation is CASSLDRYEQYF.

V and J are TRBV30 and TRBJ2-5; no reliable D call. The J call may not be correct, given that the DNA end is closer to TRBJ2-7. The germline CDR1 and CDR2 sequences are GTSNPN and SVGIG (reference sequence). This CDR3 has 11 amino acids. The DNA of the CDR3 is TGTGCCTGGAGCTCAACCTACGAGCAGTACTTC. Its protein product is CAWSSTYEQYF.